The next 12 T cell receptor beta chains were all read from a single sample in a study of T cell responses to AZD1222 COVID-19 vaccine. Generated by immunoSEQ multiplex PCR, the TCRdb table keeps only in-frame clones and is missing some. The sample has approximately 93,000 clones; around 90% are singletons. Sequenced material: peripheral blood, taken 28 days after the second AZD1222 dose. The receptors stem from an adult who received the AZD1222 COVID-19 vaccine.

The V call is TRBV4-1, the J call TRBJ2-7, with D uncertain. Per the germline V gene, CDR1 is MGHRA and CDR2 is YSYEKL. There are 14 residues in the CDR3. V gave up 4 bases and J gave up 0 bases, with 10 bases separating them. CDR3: CASSPRQDSYEQYF. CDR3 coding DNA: TGCGCCAGCAGCCCAAGACAAGACTCCTACGAGCAGTACTTC.

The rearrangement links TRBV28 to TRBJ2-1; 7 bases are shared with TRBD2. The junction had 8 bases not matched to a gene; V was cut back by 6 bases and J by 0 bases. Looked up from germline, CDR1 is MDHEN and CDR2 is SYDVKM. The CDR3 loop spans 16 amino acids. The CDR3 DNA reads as TGTGCCAGCAGCCCTCTCTCGGGGGGCTCCTACAATGAGCAGTTCTTC. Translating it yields CASSPLSGGSYNEQFF. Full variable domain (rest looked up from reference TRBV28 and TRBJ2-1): DVKVTQSSRYLVKRTGEKVFLECVQDMDHENMFWYRQDPGLGLRLIYFSYDVKMKEKGDIPEGYSVSREKKERFSLILESASTNQTSMYLCASSPLSGGSYNEQFFGPGTRLTVL.

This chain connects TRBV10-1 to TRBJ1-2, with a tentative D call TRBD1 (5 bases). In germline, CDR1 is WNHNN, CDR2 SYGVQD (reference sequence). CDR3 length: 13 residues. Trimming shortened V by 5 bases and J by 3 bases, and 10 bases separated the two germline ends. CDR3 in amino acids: CASSSGTDYGYTF. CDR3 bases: TGCGCCAGCAGTTCCGGGACGGACTATGGCTACACCTTC.

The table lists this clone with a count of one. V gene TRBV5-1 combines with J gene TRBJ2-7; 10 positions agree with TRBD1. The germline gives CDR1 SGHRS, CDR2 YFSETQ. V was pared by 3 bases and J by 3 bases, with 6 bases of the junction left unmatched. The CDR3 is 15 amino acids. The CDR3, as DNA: TGCGCCAGCAGCTCACCGGGACAGGGGAACTACGAGCAGTACTTC. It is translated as CASSSPGQGNYEQYF.

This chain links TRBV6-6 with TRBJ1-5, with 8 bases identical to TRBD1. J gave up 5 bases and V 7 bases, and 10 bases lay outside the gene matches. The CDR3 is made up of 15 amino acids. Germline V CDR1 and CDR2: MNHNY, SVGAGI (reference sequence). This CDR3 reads CASTARTGRYQPQHF. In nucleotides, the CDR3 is TGTGCCAGCACGGCGAGGACAGGGAGGTATCAGCCCCAGCATTTT.

CDR3 bases: TGCGCCAGCAGCCAAGATAGCTACCAAGAGACCCAGTACTTC. Translation: CASSQDSYQETQYF. The chain carries TRBV4-1 and TRBJ2-5; D call uncertain. Germline V gene data show CDR1 as MGHRA and CDR2 as YSYEKL. Trimming removed 0 bases from V and 0 bases from J, with 5 bases in between. This CDR3 has 14 residues.

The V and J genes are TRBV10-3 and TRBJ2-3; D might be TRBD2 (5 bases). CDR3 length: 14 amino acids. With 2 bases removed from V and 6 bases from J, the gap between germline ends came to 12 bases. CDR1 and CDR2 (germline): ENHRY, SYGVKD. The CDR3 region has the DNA TGTGCCATCAGTGAGGCGGGCCGATGGGATACGCAGTATTTT. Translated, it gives CAISEAGRWDTQYF.

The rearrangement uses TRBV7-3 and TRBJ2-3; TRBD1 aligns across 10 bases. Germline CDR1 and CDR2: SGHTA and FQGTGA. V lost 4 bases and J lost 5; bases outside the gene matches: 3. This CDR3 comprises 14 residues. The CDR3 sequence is CASSSTGGRDTQYF. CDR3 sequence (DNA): TGTGCCAGCAGCTCGACAGGGGGCCGAGATACGCAGTATTTT.

CDR3 loop: CSVEDQRKYEQYF. The CDR3 DNA follows: TGCAGCGTTGAAGATCAGAGAAAGTACGAGCAGTACTTC. The genes are TRBV29-1 and TRBJ2-7; no clear D. V was trimmed by 0 bases and J by 4 bases, leaving 10 bases between them. This CDR3 is built from 13 residues. Germline CDR1 reads SQVTM; CDR2 reads ANQGSEA.

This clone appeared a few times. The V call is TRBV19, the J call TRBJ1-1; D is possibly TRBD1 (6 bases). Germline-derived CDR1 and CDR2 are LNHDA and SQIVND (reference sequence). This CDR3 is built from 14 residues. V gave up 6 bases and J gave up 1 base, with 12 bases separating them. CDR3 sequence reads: CASRRQAENTEAFF. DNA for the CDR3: TGTGCCAGTAGAAGACAGGCCGAGAACACTGAAGCTTTCTTT.

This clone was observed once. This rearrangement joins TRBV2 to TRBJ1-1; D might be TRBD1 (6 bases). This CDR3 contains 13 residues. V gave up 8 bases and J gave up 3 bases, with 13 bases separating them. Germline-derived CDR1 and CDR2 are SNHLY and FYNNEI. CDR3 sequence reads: CASRLGGDTEAFF. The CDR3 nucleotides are TGTGCCAGCCGACTAGGGGGGGACACTGAAGCTTTCTTT.

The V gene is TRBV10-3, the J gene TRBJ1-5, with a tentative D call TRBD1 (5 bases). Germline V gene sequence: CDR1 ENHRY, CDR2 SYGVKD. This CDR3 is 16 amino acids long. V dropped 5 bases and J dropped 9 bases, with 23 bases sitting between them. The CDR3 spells CAISPFGRDSGPPQHF. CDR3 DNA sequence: TGTGCCATCAGTCCCTTCGGACGGGACTCCGGACCGCCCCAGCATTTT.